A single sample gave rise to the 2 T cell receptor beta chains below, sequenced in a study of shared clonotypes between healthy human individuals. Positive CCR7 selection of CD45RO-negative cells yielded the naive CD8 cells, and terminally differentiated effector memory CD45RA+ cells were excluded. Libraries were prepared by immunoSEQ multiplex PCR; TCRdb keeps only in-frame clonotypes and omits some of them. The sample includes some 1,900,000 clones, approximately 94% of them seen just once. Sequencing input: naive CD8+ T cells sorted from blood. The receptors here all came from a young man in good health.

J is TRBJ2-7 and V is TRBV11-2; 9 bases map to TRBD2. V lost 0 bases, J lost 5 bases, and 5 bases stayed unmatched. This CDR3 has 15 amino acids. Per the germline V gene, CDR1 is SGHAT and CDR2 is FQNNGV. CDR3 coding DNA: TGTGCCAGCAGCTTAGATCTGGGACTAGCTAACGAGCAGTACTTC. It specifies CASSLDLGLANEQYF.

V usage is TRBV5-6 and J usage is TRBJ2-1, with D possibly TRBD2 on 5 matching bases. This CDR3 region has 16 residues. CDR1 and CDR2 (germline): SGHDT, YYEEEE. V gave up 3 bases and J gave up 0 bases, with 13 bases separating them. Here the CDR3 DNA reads TGTGCCAGCAGCTCGGACGGGATGGGCTCCTACAATGAGCAGTTCTTC. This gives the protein CASSSDGMGSYNEQFF.